At least ten counts were recorded for the clone carrying this T cell receptor beta chain. Within the library, unique molecular identifiers were attached to each individual cDNA molecule. TCRdb re-called the RACE reads through MiXCR, storing one row per CDR3 protein. The sample lists some 400,000 distinct CDR3 sequences; 4.5% to 6% were seen once. Documented time point: pre-sensitization, week 0. Specified treatment: therapeutic diphenylcyclopropenone sensitization with weekly scalp DPC. Patches went on only after blood had been drawn each time. Suited to DPC and affected by alopecia, the donors ranged from 18 to 70 years old. This sample stems from a study of human T cells and chemical hapten exposure. In the study overall: The upper back received 0.01% DPC by patch testing, with results read at 6 days.

The CDR3 totals 12 residues. The V gene lost 3 bases and the J gene lost 10 bases, with 7 bases spanning the gap. Sequencing was performed on whole blood, taken in connection with sensitization to the hapten diphenylcyclopropenone (DPC). This receptor was obtained from a woman between 45 and 65 years old with alopecia areata. Some clones in this sample may be carry-over from other donors' samples. The chain carries TRBV12-3 or TRBV12-4 and TRBJ1-6; D may be TRBD1 (6 bases). CDR3 residues: CASSFGGSPLHF. In DNA, the CDR3 is TGTGCCAGCAGTTTCGGGGGCTCACCCCTCCACTTT.